What follows are 7 T cell receptor beta chains derived from one specimen sequenced in a study of glioma-infiltrating T cells. Amplification of TCR alpha and beta CDR3 regions from RNA used iRepertoire nested multiplex PCR. Via MiXCR, TCRdb re-called the multiplex PCR reads, giving one row per CDR3 protein. The data contain roughly 20,000 distinct CDR3 sequences, under 30% of them singletons. The sequenced sample was glioma tissue, nonneoplastic brain tissue, or PBMCs (not recorded which). These receptors came from a human donor with low-grade glioma or glioblastoma, undergoing nonglioma brain surgery, or in good health (not recorded which).

The CDR3 region has the DNA TGCAGCGTTGTCCAGTTGGGCGAGACCCAGTACTTC. Translated, it gives CSVVQLGETQYF. The rearrangement uses TRBV29-1 and TRBJ2-5; D call uncertain. The CDR3 runs 12 residues. In germline, CDR1 is SQVTM, CDR2 ANQGSEA. Deletions cut 4 bases from V and 5 bases from J, with 11 bases between.

This clonotype was observed at least ten times. The CDR3 loop reads CASSESNVILTNTGELFF. CDR3 nucleotide sequence: TGTGCCAGCAGTGAGTCGAATGTGATCCTTACGAACACCGGGGAGCTGTTTTTT. The chain employs TRBV6-1 and TRBJ2-2; no clear D gene. With 3 bases removed from V and 0 bases from J, the gap between germline ends came to 17 bases. Germline V CDR1 and CDR2: MNHNS, SASEGT. This CDR3 comprises 18 residues.

This clonotype has only one observation. This may be a read error: a much more frequent sequence differs by one nucleotide. This rearrangement joins TRBV7-6 to TRBJ1-5, with D maybe TRBD1 (5 bases). V lost 7 bases and J lost 7, with 14 bases in between. CDR3 length equals 13 residues. CDR1 and CDR2 (germline): SGHVS, FNYEAQ. The CDR3 loop reads CASTPQRGQPQHF. The CDR3 bases are TGTGCCAGCACCCCCCAACGGGGCCAGCCCCAGCATTTT.

This clonotype occurred a few times. The V call is TRBV5-1, the J call TRBJ2-7; D is undetermined. Germline V CDR1 and CDR2: SGHRS, YFSETQ. V lost 7 bases and J lost 1, with 12 bases in between. The length of the CDR3 is 13 residues. CDR3 DNA sequence: TGCGCCAGCTCAACCGACAATTCCTACGAGCAGTACTTC. Amino acid sequence: CASSTDNSYEQYF.

This clonotype was seen more than once but under ten times. This CDR3 reads CASSRIGTGQGNQPQHF. CDR3 nucleotide sequence: TGTGCCAGCAGTCGAATAGGGACAGGGCAAGGCAATCAGCCCCAGCATTTT. The chain employs TRBV28 and TRBJ1-5; 9 bases map to TRBD1. The CDR3 is 17 amino acids. Germline assignment: CDR1 MDHEN and CDR2 SYDVKM. J gave up 2 bases and V 5 bases, and 10 bases lay outside the gene matches. Using reference TRBV28 and TRBJ1-5 for the parts outside the CDR3, the full variable domain is DVKVTQSSRYLVKRTGEKVFLECVQDMDHENMFWYRQDPGLGLRLIYFSYDVKMKEKGDIPEGYSVSREKKERFSLILESASTNQTSMYLCASSRIGTGQGNQPQHFGDGTRLSIL.

As regards this clonotype: This may stem from a read error, because a much larger clone lies one nucleotide away. The chain uses TRBV7-2 and TRBJ1-2, with D tentatively TRBD1 (6 bases). This CDR3 has 13 amino acids. Trimming removed 5 bases at V and 7 bases at J, with 14 bases between. Germline lookup yields CDR1 SGHTA and CDR2 FQGNSA. Here the CDR3 reads CASSVQGYRGYTF. CDR3 nucleotides: TGTGCCAGCAGCGTTCAGGGGTATCGTGGCTACACCTTC.

The chain combines TRBV2 with TRBJ2-3; D remains unclear. Germline-derived CDR1 and CDR2 are SNHLY and FYNNEI. There are 12 residues in the CDR3. The ends were cut back, 4 bases at V and 7 bases at J, with 9 bases in the middle. The CDR3 loop reads CASSAGSYTQYF. CDR3 coding DNA: TGTGCCAGCAGTGCCGGTTCGTATACGCAGTATTTT. The full variable domain, rest sourced from reference TRBV2 and TRBJ2-3, is EPEVTQTPSHQVTQMGQEVILRCVPISNHLYFYWYRQILGQKVEFLVSFYNNEISEKSEIFDDQFSVERPDGSNFTLKIRSTKLEDSAMYFCASSAGSYTQYFGPGTRLTVL.